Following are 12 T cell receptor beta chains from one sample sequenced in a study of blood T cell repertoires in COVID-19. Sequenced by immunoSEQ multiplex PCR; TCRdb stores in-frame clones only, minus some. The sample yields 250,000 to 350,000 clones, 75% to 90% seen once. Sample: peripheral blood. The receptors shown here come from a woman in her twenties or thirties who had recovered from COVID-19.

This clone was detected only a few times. The CDR3 bases are TGTGCCAGTAGTGGGGAGGTGGGACGGTCCTACAATGAGCAGTTCTTC. Amino acids: CASSGEVGRSYNEQFF. The gene calls are TRBV19 and TRBJ2-1, with D possibly TRBD2 on 6 matching bases. CDR3 length: 16 amino acids. CDR1 LNHDA and CDR2 SQIVND come from the germline V gene (reference sequence). Trimming left V 5 bases short and J 1 base short, with 15 bases between. The variable domain in full, completed from reference TRBV19 and TRBJ2-1, reads DGGITQSPKYLFRKEGQNVTLSCEQNLNHDAMYWYRQDPGQGLRLIYYSQIVNDFQKGDIAEGYSVSREKKESFPLTVTSAQKNPTAFYLCASSGEVGRSYNEQFFGPGTRLTVL.

CDR3 protein: CASSHIGRGSYNEQFF. In DNA, the CDR3 is TGTGCCAGCAGCCATATCGGACGGGGCTCCTACAATGAGCAGTTCTTC. J is TRBJ2-1 and V is TRBV3-1 (or the pseudogene TRBV3-2), with TRBD2 as a possible D gene (5 bases). This CDR3 contains 16 residues. CDR1 is LGHDT, CDR2 YNNKEL, per germline (reference sequence). Trimming pared 3 bases from V and 0 bases from J, leaving 12 bases between.

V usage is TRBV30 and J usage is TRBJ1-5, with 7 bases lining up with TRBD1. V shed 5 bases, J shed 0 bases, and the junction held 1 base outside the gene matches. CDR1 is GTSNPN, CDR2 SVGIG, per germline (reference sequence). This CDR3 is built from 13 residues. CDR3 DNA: TGTGCCTGGGGGACAGCTAGCAATCAGCCCCAGCATTTT. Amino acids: CAWGTASNQPQHF.

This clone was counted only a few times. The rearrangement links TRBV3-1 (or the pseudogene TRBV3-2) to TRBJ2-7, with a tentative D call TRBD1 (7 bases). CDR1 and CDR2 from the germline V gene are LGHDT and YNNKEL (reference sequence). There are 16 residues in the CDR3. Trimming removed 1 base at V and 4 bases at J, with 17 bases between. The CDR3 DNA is TGTGCCAGCAGCCAAGCTCGCGGGACAGCTAATTACGAGCAGTACTTC. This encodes CASSQARGTANYEQYF.

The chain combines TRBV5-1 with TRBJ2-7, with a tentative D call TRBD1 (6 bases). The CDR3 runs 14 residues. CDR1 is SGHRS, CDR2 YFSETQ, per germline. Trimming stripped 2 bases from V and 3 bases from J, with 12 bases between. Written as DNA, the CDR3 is TGCGCCAGCAGCTTTATACAGGGCTTCTACGAGCAGTACTTC. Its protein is CASSFIQGFYEQYF. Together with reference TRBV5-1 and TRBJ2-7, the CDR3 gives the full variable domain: KAGVTQTPRYLIKTRGQQVTLSCSPISGHRSVSWYQQTPGQGLQFLFEYFSETQRNKGNFPGRFSGRQFSNSRSEMNVSTLELGDSALYLCASSFIQGFYEQYFGPGTRLTVT.

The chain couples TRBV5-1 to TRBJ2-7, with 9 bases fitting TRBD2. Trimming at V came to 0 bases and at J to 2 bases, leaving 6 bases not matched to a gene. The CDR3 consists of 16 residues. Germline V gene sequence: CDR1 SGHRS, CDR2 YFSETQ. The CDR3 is CASSLEAVAGAYEQYF. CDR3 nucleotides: TGCGCCAGCAGCTTGGAGGCTGTAGCGGGGGCCTACGAGCAGTACTTC.

The CDR3 coding sequence is TGTGCCAGCAGCAGGGACAGGGGGAACACCGGGGAGCTGTTTTTT. It is translated as CASSRDRGNTGELFF. This chain joins TRBV11-2 and TRBJ2-2, with 10 positions matching TRBD1. Unmatched junction bases numbered 1, after V lost 5 bases and J lost 1 base. The length of the CDR3 is 15 residues. Germline assignment: CDR1 SGHAT and CDR2 FQNNGV.

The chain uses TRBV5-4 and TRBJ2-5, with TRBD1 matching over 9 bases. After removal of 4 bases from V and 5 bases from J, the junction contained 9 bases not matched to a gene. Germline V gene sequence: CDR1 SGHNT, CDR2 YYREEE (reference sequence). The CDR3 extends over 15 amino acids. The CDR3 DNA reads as TGTGCCAGCAGCCTGGGACAGGGAACTACGGAGACCCAGTACTTC. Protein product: CASSLGQGTTETQYF.

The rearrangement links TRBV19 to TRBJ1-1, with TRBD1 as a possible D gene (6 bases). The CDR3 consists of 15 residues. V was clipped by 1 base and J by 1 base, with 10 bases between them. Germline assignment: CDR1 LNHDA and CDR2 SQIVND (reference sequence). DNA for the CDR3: TGTGCCAGTAGTATAGGGGGACACTGGAACACTGAAGCTTTCTTT. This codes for CASSIGGHWNTEAFF.

As DNA, the CDR3 is TGTGCCAGCAGCCGACTGGGCGGGGTGGGTGAGCAGTTCTTC. Residues: CASSRLGGVGEQFF. The chain is built from TRBV4-2 and TRBJ2-1, with D perhaps matching TRBD2 (6 bases). Trimming cost V 4 bases and J 9 bases, with 16 bases left between them. CDR1 is LGHNA and CDR2 is YNFKEQ in the germline V gene. The CDR3 runs to 14 residues.

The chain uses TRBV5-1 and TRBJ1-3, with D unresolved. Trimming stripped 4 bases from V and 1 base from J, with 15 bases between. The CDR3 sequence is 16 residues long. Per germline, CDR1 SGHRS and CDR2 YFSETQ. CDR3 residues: CASSQLAGDSGNTIYF. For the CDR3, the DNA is TGCGCCAGCAGCCAACTGGCAGGCGATTCTGGAAACACCATATATTTT.

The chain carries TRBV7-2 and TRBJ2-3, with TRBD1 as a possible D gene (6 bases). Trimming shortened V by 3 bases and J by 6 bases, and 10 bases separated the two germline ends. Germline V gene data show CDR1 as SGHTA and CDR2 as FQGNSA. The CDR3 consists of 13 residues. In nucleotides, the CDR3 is TGTGCCAGCAGCTTCCAGGGGCGGGATACGCAGTATTTT. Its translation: CASSFQGRDTQYF.